This T cell receptor (beta chain) is from a study of T cells expressing NK-cell markers. Overall study: Sequenced donors, eight in total, included seven who were HCMV-seropositive and one who was seronegative. The study, taken as a whole, reports: The dominant NKG2C+ clonotypes represented roughly 1.0-7.5% of CD8+ T cells in five to seven donors. The HCMV specificity of the expanded NKG2C+ T cell clones stayed unresolved.

CDR3 length: 17 amino acids. The V gene's germline CDR1 is LNHNV and CDR2 YYDKDF (reference sequence). To note about this clonotype: Its antigen is as yet unknown.

5'RACE template switching built TCR beta cDNA with unique molecular identifiers. From the 5' RACE reads, TCRdb lists one entry per CDR3 protein and no DNA. The sample shows tens of thousands of distinct CDR3 sequences, and about 60% sits with its ten largest clones. The sequencing input was blood T cells: a sorted CD56 or NKG2C T cell subset, CD4+ or CD8+ T cells, or bulk PBMC T cells (not recorded which). The TCR was taken from a woman between 18 and 69 years old in good health. This chain connects TRBV15 to TRBJ1-5. CDR3 loop: CATSRDYITLSNQPQHF.